The 20 T cell receptor beta chains listed next were all sequenced from one sample in a study of blood T cell repertoires in COVID-19. The repertoire was sequenced with immunoSEQ multiplex PCR; TCRdb's copy has only in-frame clones and lacks some. Counted here are some 97,000 clones, more than 65% occurring once; the ten biggest clones make up 9.5% to 13%. The sample was peripheral blood. These receptors were obtained from a woman between 65 and 79 years old with acute or convalescent COVID-19.

The chain recombines TRBV5-1 with TRBJ1-1; 7 bases agree with TRBD1. V shed 4 bases and J 1 base; nucleotides not matched to a gene: 4. CDR1 and CDR2 from the germline V gene are SGHRS and YFSETQ. The CDR3 spans 14 residues. The CDR3 nucleotides are TGCGCCAGCAGCCCTGGGACAGCGAACACTGAAGCTTTCTTT. This codes for CASSPGTANTEAFF.

The chain is built from TRBV19 and TRBJ1-2; 12 nucleotides line up with TRBD1. Germline CDR1 and CDR2: LNHDA and SQIVND (reference sequence). This CDR3 has 16 residues. Trimming removed 6 bases from V and 8 bases from J; junction bases left unmatched: 13. The CDR3 here is CASSPGTGGWSGGYTF. The CDR3 nucleotides read TGTGCCAGTAGCCCCGGGACAGGGGGCTGGTCGGGCGGCTACACCTTC.

CDR3 amino acids: CATTRQGYDTEAFF. CDR3 nucleotide sequence: TGTGCCACCACCCGACAGGGGTATGACACTGAAGCTTTCTTT. The genes are TRBV19 and TRBJ1-1, with 8 bases fitting TRBD1. The CDR3 has 14 amino acids. Germline V gene lookup returns CDR1 LNHDA and CDR2 SQIVND (reference sequence). V was clipped by 10 bases and J by 3 bases; unmatched bases: 10.

The chain is built from TRBV4-1 and TRBJ1-2; D is unresolved. This CDR3 comprises 17 residues. Germline V gene data show CDR1 as MGHRA and CDR2 as YSYEKL. V lost 4 bases to trimming and J lost 6 bases, with 24 bases between them. The CDR3 spells CASSLHRTLDARDGYTF. The DNA of the CDR3 is TGCGCCAGCAGCCTCCATCGCACTTTAGACGCGAGGGATGGCTACACCTTC.

This clone is a singleton in its sample. V gene TRBV5-1 combines with J gene TRBJ2-5; 13 bases agree with TRBD2. The CDR3 runs 15 residues. Germline assignment: CDR1 SGHRS and CDR2 YFSETQ. V was pared by 5 bases and J by 3 bases, with 4 bases of the junction left unmatched. CDR3 protein: CASSSGLAGEETQYF. CDR3 nucleotide sequence: TGCGCCAGCAGTTCCGGACTAGCGGGGGAAGAGACCCAGTACTTC.

V gene TRBV2 combines with J gene TRBJ2-1; the D gene is possibly TRBD2 (7 bases). This CDR3 has 14 amino acids. Germline-derived CDR1 and CDR2 are SNHLY and FYNNEI. With 8 bases removed from V and 0 bases from J, the gap between germline ends came to 11 bases. CDR3 in amino acids: CASLADSSYNEQFF. The CDR3 coding sequence is TGTGCCAGCCTAGCGGACAGCTCCTACAATGAGCAGTTCTTC.

The chain has TRBV18 and TRBJ2-3; tentative D call: TRBD1 (5 bases). Between the trimmed V and J ends, which lost 4 bases and 4 bases, there was a span of 12 bases. This CDR3 is built from 14 residues. The germline V gene encodes CDR1 KGHSH and CDR2 LQKENI. CDR3 loop: CASSQTGPPDTQYF. CDR3 in DNA: TGTGCCAGCTCACAAACAGGTCCCCCAGATACGCAGTATTTT.

This chain connects TRBV5-4 to TRBJ2-2, with a weak D call TRBD2 (5 bases). CDR1 SGHNT and CDR2 YYREEE come from the germline V gene (reference sequence). Trimming left V 2 bases short and J 6 bases short, with 8 bases between. The CDR3 is 13 amino acids. The CDR3 region is CASSFPEAGELFF. CDR3 DNA sequence: TGTGCCAGCAGCTTTCCGGAGGCCGGGGAGCTGTTTTTT.

The rearrangement uses TRBV10-3 and TRBJ1-3; D is unclear. Germline-derived CDR1 and CDR2 are ENHRY and SYGVKD. Trimming cost V 10 bases and J 0 bases, with 13 bases left between them. The CDR3 length is 14 residues. CDR3: CASRITDSGNTIYF. The CDR3 nucleotides are TGTGCCAGCCGTATTACAGACTCTGGAAACACCATATATTTT.

The chain employs TRBV19 and TRBJ1-4, with 8 bases identical to TRBD1. Trimming at V came to 6 bases and at J to 2 bases, leaving 5 bases not matched to a gene. The CDR3 consists of 15 residues. Germline V gene data show CDR1 as LNHDA and CDR2 as SQIVND (reference sequence). In DNA form, the CDR3 reads TGTGCCAGTAGAAAGACAGGGGCGACTAATGAAAAACTGTTTTTT. Translated, it gives CASRKTGATNEKLFF.

J is TRBJ2-7 and V is TRBV21-1; TRBD2 is the table's D call, not checked against the DNA. TRBV21-1 is recorded as a pseudogene. This CDR3 spans 13 amino acids. CDR3 protein: CASSKRVLNEQYF. CDR3 coding DNA: TGTGCCAGCAGCAAAAGAGTGCTTAACGAGCAGTACTTC.

For this clone: Germline is not matched at one junction end, which may reflect a read error. The chain employs TRBV6-1 and TRBJ2-1, with 8 bases lining up with TRBD2. CDR3 length: 17 amino acids. Germline CDR1 and CDR2: MNHNS and SASEGT. The CDR3 nucleotides read TGTGCCCGCAGTGGTACGGGGCGGGGGGCCTATTACAATGAGCAGTTCTTC. Translating it yields CARSGTGRGAYYNEQFF.

This clone occurred once. The rearrangement links TRBV3-1 (or the pseudogene TRBV3-2) to TRBJ1-6; weak D call: TRBD1 (5 bases). Trimming left V 0 bases short and J 10 bases short, with 13 bases between. Germline values: CDR1 LGHDT, CDR2 YNNKEL (reference sequence). The CDR3 has 15 residues. The CDR3 DNA reads as TGTGCCAGCAGCCAAGATAGCGGACAAGCCTCACCCCTCCACTTT. This codes for CASSQDSGQASPLHF.

CDR3 in amino acids: CAWSAGGLAIYEQFF. DNA for the CDR3: TGTGCCTGGAGTGCGGGGGGACTAGCGATCTATGAGCAGTTCTTC. The chain carries TRBV30 and TRBJ2-1; 10 bases match TRBD2. This CDR3 contains 15 residues. Trimming removed 1 base from V and 8 bases from J; junction bases left unmatched: 8. Germline CDR1 reads GTSNPN; CDR2 reads SVGIG (reference sequence).

The chain has TRBV7-2 and TRBJ1-2; D unclear. Germline values: CDR1 SGHTA, CDR2 FQGNSA. V lost 10 bases and J lost 6, with 21 bases in between. CDR3 size: 14 residues. As DNA, the CDR3 is TGTGCCATCTCCGGGGTTGGAGGGAGCGATGGCTACACCTTC. Encoded protein: CAISGVGGSDGYTF.

The rearrangement uses TRBV2 and TRBJ1-1; TRBD1 is a possible D gene (5 bases). Between the trimmed V and J ends, which lost 8 bases and 4 bases, there was a span of 14 bases. The CDR3 contains 13 residues. Germline CDR1 reads SNHLY; CDR2 reads FYNNEI. CDR3 bases: TGTGCCAGCGGGACTCAGATGGGCACTGAAGCTTTCTTT. Amino acid sequence: CASGTQMGTEAFF. The whole variable domain, remainder taken from reference TRBV2 and TRBJ1-1, is EPEVTQTPSHQVTQMGQEVILRCVPISNHLYFYWYRQILGQKVEFLVSFYNNEISEKSEIFDDQFSVERPDGSNFTLKIRSTKLEDSAMYFCASGTQMGTEAFFGQGTRLTVV.

V is TRBV6-6 and J is TRBJ1-2; TRBD1 aligns across 7 bases. The CDR3 is 14 residues long. J gave up 4 bases and V 5 bases, and 7 bases lay outside the gene matches. Germline CDR1 and CDR2: MNHNY and SVGAGI (reference sequence). CDR3 DNA sequence: TGTGCCAGCAGTATACAGGGGAGAGGCTATGGCTACACCTTC. Encoded protein: CASSIQGRGYGYTF.

The rearrangement joins TRBV29-1 to TRBJ1-1; 8 bases line up with TRBD1. The CDR3 has 14 amino acids. The J segment lost 3 bases and the V segment lost 3 bases, leaving 6 bases of the junction unmatched. Germline assignment: CDR1 SQVTM and CDR2 ANQGSEA. In DNA, the CDR3 is TGCAGCGTTGATGTGCAGGGGGCGTACACTGAAGCTTTCTTT. Protein sequence: CSVDVQGAYTEAFF.

The sample holds one count of this clone. This chain uses TRBV9 with TRBJ2-3; 8 bases agree with TRBD1. There are 17 residues in the CDR3. CDR1 is SGDLS and CDR2 is YYNGEE in the germline V gene. Trimming cost V 4 bases and J 5 bases; bases outside gene matches: 15. This CDR3 is CASSSRPGQDFLDTQYF. CDR3 DNA: TGTGCCAGCAGCTCGCGACCGGGACAGGACTTTCTAGATACGCAGTATTTT.

The chain combines TRBV6-2 or TRBV6-3 with TRBJ1-1; a possible D gene is TRBD1 (6 bases). The V gene's germline CDR1 is MNHEY and CDR2 SVGEGT. Trimming shortened V by 4 bases and J by 1 base, and 7 bases separated the two germline ends. CDR3 length: 13 residues. The CDR3 DNA reads as TGTGCCAGCAGTTCACAGGGGAACACTGAAGCTTTCTTT. Residues: CASSSQGNTEAFF.